This TCR beta chain was sequenced during a study of cytomegalovirus exposure and HLA in healthy donors. The PCR ran on 60 Vbeta and 13 Jbeta primers. Profiled with immunoSEQ multiplex PCR; TCRdb holds only in-frame clones, not every one. The sample contains about 190,000 clones, over 70% of which appear only once. This clone showed up just a few times. As yet, its antigen is unknown. General study points: Researchers reported that a few CMV-associated chains were confirmed in vitro as CMV antigen-specific.

V dropped 3 bases and J dropped 4; count of bases not matched to a gene: 23. CDR3 length equals 20 residues. CDR1 and CDR2 (germline): MDHEN, SYDVKM. Sequencing was performed on PBMCs. The chain has TRBV28 and TRBJ2-7, with TRBD1 identical over 8 bases. The source is a woman under 30 in good health and CMV-seronegative. CDR3 sequence (DNA): TGTGCCAGCAGTTTGGGGTCGGGCAGGGGGCGATCGGGGAGGAGGTACGAGCAGTACTTC. Its protein is CASSLGSGRGRSGRRYEQYF. The variable domain in full, with the rest retrieved from reference TRBV28 and TRBJ2-7, is DVKVTQSSRYLVKRTGEKVFLECVQDMDHENMFWYRQDPGLGLRLIYFSYDVKMKEKGDIPEGYSVSREKKERFSLILESASTNQTSMYLCASSLGSGRGRSGRRYEQYFGPGTRLTVT.